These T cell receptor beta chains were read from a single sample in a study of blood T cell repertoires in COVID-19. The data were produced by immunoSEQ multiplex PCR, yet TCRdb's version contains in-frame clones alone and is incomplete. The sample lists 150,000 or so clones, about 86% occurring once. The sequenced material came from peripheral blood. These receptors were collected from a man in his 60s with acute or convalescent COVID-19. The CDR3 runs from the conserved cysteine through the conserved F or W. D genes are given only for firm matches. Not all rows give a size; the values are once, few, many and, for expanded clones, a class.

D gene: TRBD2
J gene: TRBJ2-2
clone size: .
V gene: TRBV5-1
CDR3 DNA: TGCGCCAGCAGCCCTGGGGGTAGCGGGAGTTCCGGGGAGCTGTTTTTT
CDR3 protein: CASSPGGSGSSGELFF

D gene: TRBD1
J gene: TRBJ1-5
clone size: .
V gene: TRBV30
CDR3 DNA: TGTGCCTGGAGTGTACTCGGGACAGTGCTCGGGTCACCCCAGCATTTT
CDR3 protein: CAWSVLGTVLGSPQHF

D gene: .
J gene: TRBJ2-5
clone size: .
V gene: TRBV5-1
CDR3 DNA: TGCGCCAGCAGCCCCGGTGCTCCAGAGACCCAGTACTTC
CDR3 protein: CASSPGAPETQYF

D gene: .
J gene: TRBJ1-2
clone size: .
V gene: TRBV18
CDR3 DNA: TGTGCCAGCTCACCACGGGTAGGGGATGGCTACACCTTC
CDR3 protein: CASSPRVGDGYTF

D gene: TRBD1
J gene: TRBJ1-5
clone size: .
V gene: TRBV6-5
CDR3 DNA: TGTGCCAGCAGCCGGGACAGTTTTAAGCCCCAGCATTTT
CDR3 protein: CASSRDSFKPQHF

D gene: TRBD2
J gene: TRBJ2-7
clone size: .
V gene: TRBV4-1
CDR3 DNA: TGCGCCAGCAGCCAGCGGGAGGTCGGCTCCTACGAGCAGTACTTC
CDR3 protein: CASSQREVGSYEQYF

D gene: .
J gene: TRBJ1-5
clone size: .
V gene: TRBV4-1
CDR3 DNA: TGCGCCAGCAGCCAAGAGGGCAGACTAAATAGCAATCAGCCCCAGCATTTT
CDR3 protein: CASSQEGRLNSNQPQHF

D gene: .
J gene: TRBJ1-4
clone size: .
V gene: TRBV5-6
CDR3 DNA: TGTGCCAGCAGCCTTGTAGGGGCAGCAACTAATGAAAAACTGTTTTTT
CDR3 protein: CASSLVGAATNEKLFF

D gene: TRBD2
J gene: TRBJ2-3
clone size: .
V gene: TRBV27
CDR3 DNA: TGTGCCAGCAGTCTAAGACTAGCGGGAGATACGCAGTATTTT
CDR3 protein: CASSLRLAGDTQYF

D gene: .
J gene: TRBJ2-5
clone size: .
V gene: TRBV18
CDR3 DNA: TGTGCCAGCTCACCACCGGGCGAGGAGACCCAGTACTTC
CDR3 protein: CASSPPGEETQYF

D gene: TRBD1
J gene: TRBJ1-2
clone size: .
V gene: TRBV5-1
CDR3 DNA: TGCGCCAGCAGCTTGGACCCGGGACAGATGGCAATTCTCTATGGCTACACCTTC
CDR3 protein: CASSLDPGQMAILYGYTF

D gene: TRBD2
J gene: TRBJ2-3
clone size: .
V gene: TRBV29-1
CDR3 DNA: TGCAGCGTTGAAGATCTGGTTGAAGGGACTAGCGTTGCAGATACGCAGTATTTT
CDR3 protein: CSVEDLVEGTSVADTQYF

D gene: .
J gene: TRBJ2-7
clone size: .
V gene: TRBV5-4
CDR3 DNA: TGTGCCAGCAGCTTGGGGCGGGGTGAGCAGTACTTC
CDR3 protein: CASSLGRGEQYF

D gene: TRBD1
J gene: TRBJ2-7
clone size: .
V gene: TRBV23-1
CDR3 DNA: TGCGCCAGCAGTCAATCGCTAACGGACAGGCCTACCTACGAGCAGTACTTC
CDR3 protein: CASSQSLTDRPTYEQYF

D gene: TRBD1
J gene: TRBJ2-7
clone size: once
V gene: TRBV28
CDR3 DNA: TGTGCCAGCAGTTTATCAAAGACAGGGTCCCACGAGCAGTACTTC
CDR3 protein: CASSLSKTGSHEQYF

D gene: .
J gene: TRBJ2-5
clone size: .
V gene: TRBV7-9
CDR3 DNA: TGTGCCAGCGCAGCGGCACAAGAGACCCAGTACTTC
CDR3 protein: CASAAAQETQYF

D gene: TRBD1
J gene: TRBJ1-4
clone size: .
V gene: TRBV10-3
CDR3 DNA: TGTGCCATCAGTCCGACAGGTCAAGCAGGGGGTGAAAAACTGTTTTTT
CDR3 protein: CAISPTGQAGGEKLFF

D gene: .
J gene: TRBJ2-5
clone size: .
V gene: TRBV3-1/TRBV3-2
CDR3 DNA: TGTGCCAGCAGCGACCGAGAGGCCCAGTACTTC
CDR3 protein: CASSDREAQYF

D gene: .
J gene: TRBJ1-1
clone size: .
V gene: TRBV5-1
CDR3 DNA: TGCGCCAGCAGCCGGGGGACGGTGAACACTGAAGCTTTCTTT
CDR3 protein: CASSRGTVNTEAFF

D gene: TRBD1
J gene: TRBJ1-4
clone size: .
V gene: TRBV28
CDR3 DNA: TGTGCCAGCAGGACCGGACAGGGGGAACTGTTTTTT
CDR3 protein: CASRTGQGELFF